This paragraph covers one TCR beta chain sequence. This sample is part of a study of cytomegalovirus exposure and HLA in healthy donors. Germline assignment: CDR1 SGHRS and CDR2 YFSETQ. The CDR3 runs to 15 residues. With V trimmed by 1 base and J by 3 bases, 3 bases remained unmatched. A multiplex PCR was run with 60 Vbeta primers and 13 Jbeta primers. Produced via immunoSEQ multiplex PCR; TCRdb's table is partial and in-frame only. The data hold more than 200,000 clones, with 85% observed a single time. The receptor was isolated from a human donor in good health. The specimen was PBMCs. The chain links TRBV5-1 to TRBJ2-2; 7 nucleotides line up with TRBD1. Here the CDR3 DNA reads TGCGCCAGCAGCTTGACGGGACAGCACACCGGGGAGCTGTTTTTT. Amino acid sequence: CASSLTGQHTGELFF. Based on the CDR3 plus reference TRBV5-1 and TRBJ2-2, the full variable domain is KAGVTQTPRYLIKTRGQQVTLSCSPISGHRSVSWYQQTPGQGLQFLFEYFSETQRNKGNFPGRFSGRQFSNSRSEMNVSTLELGDSALYLCASSLTGQHTGELFFGEGSRLTVL.